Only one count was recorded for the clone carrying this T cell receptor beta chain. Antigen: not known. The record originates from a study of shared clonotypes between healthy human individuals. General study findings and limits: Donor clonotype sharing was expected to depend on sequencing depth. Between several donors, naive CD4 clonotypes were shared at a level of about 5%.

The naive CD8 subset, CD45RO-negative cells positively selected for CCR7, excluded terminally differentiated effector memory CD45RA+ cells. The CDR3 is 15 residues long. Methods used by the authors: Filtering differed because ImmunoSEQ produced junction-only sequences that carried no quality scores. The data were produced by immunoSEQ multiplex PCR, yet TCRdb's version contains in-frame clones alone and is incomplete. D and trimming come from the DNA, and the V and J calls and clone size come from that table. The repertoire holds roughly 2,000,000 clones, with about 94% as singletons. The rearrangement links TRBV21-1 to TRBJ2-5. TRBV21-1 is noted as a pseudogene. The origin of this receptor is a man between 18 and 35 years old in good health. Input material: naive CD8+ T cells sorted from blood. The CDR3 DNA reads TGTGCCAGCAGCAAAGATAGGGTACTTAGAGAGACCCAGTACTTC. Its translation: CASSKDRVLRETQYF.